A selection of T cell receptor beta chains follows, all from one sample in a study of T cell repertoires in cytomegalovirus infection. TCRdb re-called the reads with MiXCR, one entry per CDR3 protein. This sample carries some 230,000 distinct CDR3 sequences, 20% to 25% of them seen once, and the ten largest clones take roughly 20%. Specimen: CD8+ T cells from PBMCs. The receptor set was obtained from a human donor in good health (CMV status not recorded). Some clones in this sample may be carry-over from other donors' samples. Both conserved end residues are part of each CDR3. D genes are given only for firm matches. Clone size appears in some rows only: once, few, many, or a class for an expanded clone.

TRBJ2-1 | NA | TRBV6-1 | few | TGTGCCAGCAGTTTTTCCCCAAGGGTCTTCAATGAGCAGTTCTTC | CASSFSPRVFNEQFF
TRBJ1-1 | TRBD1 | TRBV7-2 | many | TGTGCCAGCAGCTTGACAGGGGGCACTGAAGCTTTCTTT | CASSLTGGTEAFF
TRBJ2-1 | TRBD2 | TRBV6-6 | NA | TGTGCCAGCACCCTAGCGGGGGGGCCTTACAATGAGCAGTTCTTC | CASTLAGGPYNEQFF
TRBJ2-1 | NA | TRBV4-1 | once | TGCGCCCGCAGCCAAATGACCGATTACAATGAGCAGTTCTTC | CARSQMTDYNEQFF
TRBJ2-4 | TRBD2 | TRBV12-3/TRBV12-4 | NA | TGTGCCAGCAGTGAGACCGGGGCGGGAGGCATTCAGTACTTC | CASSETGAGGIQYF
TRBJ2-7 | NA | TRBV6-6 | NA | TGTGCCAGCAGCGGAGACAGGGAGAAAGGACTACACGAGCAGTACTTC | CASSGDREKGLHEQYF
TRBJ2-1 | TRBD2 | TRBV14 | NA | TGTGCCAGCAGCCCCCGAATCGGACTAGCGGAGTTCTTC | CASSPRIGLAEFF
TRBJ2-5 | NA | TRBV7-6 | NA | TGTGCCAGCGCTGAGTACCAAGAGACCCAGTACTTC | CASAEYQETQYF
TRBJ1-1 | NA | TRBV9 | NA | TGTGCCAGCAGCCCCCAAGGATTAGAAGCTTTCTTT | CASSPQGLEAFF
TRBJ2-3 | NA | TRBV6-4 | NA | TGTGCCAGCAGTGGGGGGACTTCTGACACAGATACGCAGTATTTT | CASSGGTSDTDTQYF
TRBJ1-2 | NA | TRBV7-9 | NA | TGTGCCAGCAGCTTATCGGGGAGCCCGTATGGCTACACCTTC | CASSLSGSPYGYTF
TRBJ1-2 | TRBD1 | TRBV7-9 | NA | TGTGCCAGCAGCCCGCGGACAGGGGTCGACTATGGCTACACCTTC | CASSPRTGVDYGYTF
TRBJ2-7 | TRBD1 | TRBV28 | few | TGTGCCAGCAGTTTAATCAGGGGGCTACGAGAGCAGTACTTC | CASSLIRGLREQYF
TRBJ2-1 | TRBD2 | TRBV2 | many | TGTGCCAGCAGTGAGGTAGCGGGGGGGTCCCGTGAGCAGTTCTTC | CASSEVAGGSREQFF
TRBJ2-1 | NA | TRBV7-9 | NA | TGTGCCAGCCGGCGGGGACTGAACTACAATGAGCAGTTCTTC | CASRRGLNYNEQFF
TRBJ2-5 | TRBD2 | TRBV7-9 | NA | TGTGCCAGCAAGGCGGGGGGGCCTATAGAGACCCAGTACTTC | CASKAGGPIETQYF
TRBJ2-7 | NA | TRBV28 | many | TGTGCCAGCAGTTTATTCGGCAAAGAGCAGTACTTC | CASSLFGKEQYF
TRBJ1-2 | NA | TRBV7-9 | few | TGTGCCAGCAGCTCGAAAGTTTTTGTGGACTGGGACTATGGCTACACCTTC | CASSSKVFVDWDYGYTF
TRBJ2-7 | NA | TRBV5-4 | NA | TGTGCCAGCAGCTTGGAAACTGACAGGAATGTCTACGAGCAGTACTTC | CASSLETDRNVYEQYF
TRBJ1-4 | NA | TRBV9 | few | TGTGCCAGCAGCGAAGGACTTAGTGAAAAACTGTTTTTT | CASSEGLSEKLFF
TRBJ1-4 | NA | TRBV28 | few | TGTGCCAGCAGTTTACTGGATCCGAATGAAAAACTGTTTTTT | CASSLLDPNEKLFF
TRBJ2-1 | TRBD1 | TRBV11-2 | many | TGTGCCAGCAGCTCCCGACAGGGTGGGAGTGAGCAGTTCTTC | CASSSRQGGSEQFF
TRBJ1-2 | NA | TRBV11-2 | once | TGTGCCAGCACCCTAGTCACAGGAAACTATGGCTACACCTTC | CASTLVTGNYGYTF
TRBJ1-2 | NA | TRBV9 | few | TGTGCCAGCAGCGTAGCGGCAGGGGATGGCTACACCTTC | CASSVAAGDGYTF
TRBJ1-2 | NA | TRBV7-9 | few | TGTGCCAGCAGCTTAGCCCCCCGTACTAACTATGGCTACACCTTC | CASSLAPRTNYGYTF
TRBJ1-5 | NA | TRBV2 | many | TGTGCCAGCAGCGATGCAGAGGGGCAGCCCCAGCATTTT | CASSDAEGQPQHF